This entry lists 4 T cell receptor beta chains sequenced from one sample in a study of T cells in localized non-small cell lung cancer. TCRdb's table, derived via immunoSEQ multiplex PCR, lists solely in-frame clones and lacks some. This table has about 83,000 clones, around 84% appearing once. Specimen: peripheral blood, collected before any cancer treatment. These receptors were taken from a female donor at least 60 years old with stage I lung adenocarcinoma.

The V gene is TRBV28, the J gene TRBJ1-2; D unclear. CDR1 and CDR2 from the germline V gene are MDHEN and SYDVKM. The CDR3 has 13 amino acids. Trimming cost V 4 bases and J 7 bases, with 13 bases left between them. This CDR3 reads CASSSRAGRGYTF. In DNA form, the CDR3 reads TGTGCCAGCAGTTCTCGGGCCGGTCGTGGCTACACCTTC.

This chain uses TRBV7-2 with TRBJ2-7; D is possibly TRBD1 (6 bases). V gave up 5 bases and J gave up 2 bases, with 13 bases separating them. This CDR3 spans 14 amino acids. Germline V gene data show CDR1 as SGHTA and CDR2 as FQGNSA. The CDR3 spells CASSASTGTYEQYF. Written as DNA, the CDR3 is TGTGCCAGCAGCGCATCTACAGGGACCTACGAGCAGTACTTC.

The V call is TRBV7-2, the J call TRBJ2-7, with a tentative D call TRBD2 (6 bases). CDR1 and CDR2 from the germline V gene are SGHTA and FQGNSA. The CDR3 is 17 residues long. The ends were cut back, 1 base at V and 12 bases at J, with 28 bases in the middle. The CDR3 sequence is CASSLDRAGRSEGGLYF. The CDR3 coding sequence is TGTGCCAGCAGCTTAGACCGCGCCGGGAGATCAGAAGGAGGCCTGTACTTC.

The rearrangement links TRBV6-1 to TRBJ2-4; the D call may be TRBD1 or TRBD2 (6 bases each). The CDR3 sequence is 17 residues long. V lost 4 bases and J 9 bases, leaving 25 bases between the germline ends. The germline V gene encodes CDR1 MNHNS and CDR2 SASEGT. This CDR3 is CASSVVWGQGLYGIQYF. CDR3 nucleotides: TGTGCCAGCAGTGTAGTTTGGGGGCAGGGACTTTATGGCATTCAGTACTTC.